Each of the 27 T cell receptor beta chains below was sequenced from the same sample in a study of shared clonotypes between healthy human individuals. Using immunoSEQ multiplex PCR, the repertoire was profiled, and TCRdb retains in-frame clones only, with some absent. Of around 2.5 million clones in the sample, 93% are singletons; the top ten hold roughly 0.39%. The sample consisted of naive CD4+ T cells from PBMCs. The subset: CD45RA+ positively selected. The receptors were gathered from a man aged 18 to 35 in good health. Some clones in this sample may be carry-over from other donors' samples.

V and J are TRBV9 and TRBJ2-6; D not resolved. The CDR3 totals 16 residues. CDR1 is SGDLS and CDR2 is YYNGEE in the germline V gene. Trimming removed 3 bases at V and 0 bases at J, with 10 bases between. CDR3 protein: CASSALVSSGANVLTF. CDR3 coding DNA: TGTGCCAGCAGCGCCCTTGTCAGCTCTGGGGCCAACGTCCTGACTTTC. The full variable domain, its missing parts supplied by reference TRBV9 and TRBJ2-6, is DSGVTQTPKHLITATGQRVTLRCSPRSGDLSVYWYQQSLDQGLQFLIQYYNGEERAKGNILERFSAQQFPDLHSELNLSSLELGDSALYFCASSALVSSGANVLTFGAGSRLTVL.

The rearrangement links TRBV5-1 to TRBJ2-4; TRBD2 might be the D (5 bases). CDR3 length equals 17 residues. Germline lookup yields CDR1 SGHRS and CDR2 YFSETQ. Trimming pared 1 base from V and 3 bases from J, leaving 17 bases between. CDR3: CASSLSPAGGLKNIQYF. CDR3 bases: TGCGCCAGCAGCTTGTCTCCGGCCGGCGGACTCAAAAACATTCAGTACTTC.

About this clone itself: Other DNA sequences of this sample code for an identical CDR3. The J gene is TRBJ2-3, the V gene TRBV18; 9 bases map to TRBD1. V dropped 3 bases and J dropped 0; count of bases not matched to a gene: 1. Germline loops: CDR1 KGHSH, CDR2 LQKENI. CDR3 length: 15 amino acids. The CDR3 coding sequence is TGTGCCAGCTCACCCGGGACAGGGAGCACAGATACGCAGTATTTT. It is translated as CASSPGTGSTDTQYF.

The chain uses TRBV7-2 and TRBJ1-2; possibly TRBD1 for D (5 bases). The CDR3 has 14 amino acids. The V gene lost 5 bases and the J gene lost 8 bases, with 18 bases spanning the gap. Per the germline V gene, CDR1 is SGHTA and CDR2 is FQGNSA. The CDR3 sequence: CASSAGRAAGGYTF. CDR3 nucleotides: TGTGCCAGCAGCGCGGGACGAGCGGCCGGCGGCTACACCTTC.

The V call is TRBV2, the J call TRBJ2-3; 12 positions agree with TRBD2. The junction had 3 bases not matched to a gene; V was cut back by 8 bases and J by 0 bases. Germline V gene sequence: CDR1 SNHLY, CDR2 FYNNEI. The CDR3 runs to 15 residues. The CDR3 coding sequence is TGTGCCAGCGGTGGACTAGCGGGGAGCACAGATACGCAGTATTTT. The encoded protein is CASGGLAGSTDTQYF.

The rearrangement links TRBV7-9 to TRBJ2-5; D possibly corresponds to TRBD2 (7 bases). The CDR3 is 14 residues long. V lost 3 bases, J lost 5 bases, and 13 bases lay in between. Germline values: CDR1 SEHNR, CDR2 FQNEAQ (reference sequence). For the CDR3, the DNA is TGTGCCAGCAGCTTGCCCGGGGGGCTGGAGACCCAGTACTTC. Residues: CASSLPGGLETQYF.

CDR3 loop: CASSTGTANTGELFF. The CDR3, as DNA: TGTGCCAGCAGTACCGGGACAGCCAACACCGGGGAGCTGTTTTTT. J is TRBJ2-2 and V is TRBV25-1, with 7 nucleotides matching TRBD1. The V segment lost 5 bases and the J segment 2 bases; nucleotides outside the gene matches: 5. Germline CDR1 is MGHDK and CDR2 is SYGVNS. This CDR3 has 15 amino acids.

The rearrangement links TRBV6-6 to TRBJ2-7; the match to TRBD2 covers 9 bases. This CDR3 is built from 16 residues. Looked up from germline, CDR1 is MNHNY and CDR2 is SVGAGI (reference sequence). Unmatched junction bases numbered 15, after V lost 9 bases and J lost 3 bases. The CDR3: CASTLGGSGSGYEQYF. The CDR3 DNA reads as TGTGCCAGTACCCTCGGGGGTAGCGGGAGTGGCTACGAGCAGTACTTC.

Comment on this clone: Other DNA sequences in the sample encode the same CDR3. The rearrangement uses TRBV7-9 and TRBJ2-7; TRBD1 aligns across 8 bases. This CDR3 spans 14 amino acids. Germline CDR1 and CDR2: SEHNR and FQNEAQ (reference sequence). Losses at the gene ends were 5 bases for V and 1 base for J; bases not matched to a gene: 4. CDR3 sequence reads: CASSKTGGSYEQYF. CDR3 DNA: TGTGCCAGCAGCAAAACAGGGGGATCCTACGAGCAGTACTTC.

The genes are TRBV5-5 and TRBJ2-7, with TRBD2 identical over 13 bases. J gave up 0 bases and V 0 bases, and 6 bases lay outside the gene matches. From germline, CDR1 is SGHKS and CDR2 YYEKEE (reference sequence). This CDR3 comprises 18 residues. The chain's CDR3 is CASSLEGTSGISSYEQYF. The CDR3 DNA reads TGTGCCAGCAGCTTGGAAGGGACTAGCGGGATCAGCTCCTACGAGCAGTACTTC.

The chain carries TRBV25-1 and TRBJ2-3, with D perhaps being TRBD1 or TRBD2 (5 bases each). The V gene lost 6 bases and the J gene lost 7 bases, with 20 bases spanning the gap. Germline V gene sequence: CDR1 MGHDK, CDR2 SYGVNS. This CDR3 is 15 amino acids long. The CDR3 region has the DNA TGTGCCAGCAGCGGGACGGATCTTAAGAGGAATACGCAGTATTTT. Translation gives CASSGTDLKRNTQYF.

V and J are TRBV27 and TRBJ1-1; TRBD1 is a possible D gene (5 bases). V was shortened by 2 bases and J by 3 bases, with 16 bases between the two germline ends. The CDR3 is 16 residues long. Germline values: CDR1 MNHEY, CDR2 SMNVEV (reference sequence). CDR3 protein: CASSLTLIAGDTEAFF. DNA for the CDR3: TGTGCCAGCAGTTTAACCTTAATAGCGGGGGACACTGAAGCTTTCTTT.

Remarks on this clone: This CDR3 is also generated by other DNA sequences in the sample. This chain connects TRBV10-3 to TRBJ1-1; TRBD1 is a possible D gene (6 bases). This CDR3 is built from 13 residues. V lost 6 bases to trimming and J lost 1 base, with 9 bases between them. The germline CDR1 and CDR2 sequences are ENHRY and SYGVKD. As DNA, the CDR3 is TGTGCCATCAGCGCACAGGGGAACACTGAAGCTTTCTTT. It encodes CAISAQGNTEAFF.

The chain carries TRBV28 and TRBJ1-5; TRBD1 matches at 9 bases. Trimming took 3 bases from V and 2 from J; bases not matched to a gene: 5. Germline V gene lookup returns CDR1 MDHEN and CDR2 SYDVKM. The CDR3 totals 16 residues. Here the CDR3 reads CASSFGDRAGNQPQHF. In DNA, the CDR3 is TGTGCCAGCAGTTTTGGGGACAGGGCCGGCAATCAGCCCCAGCATTTT.

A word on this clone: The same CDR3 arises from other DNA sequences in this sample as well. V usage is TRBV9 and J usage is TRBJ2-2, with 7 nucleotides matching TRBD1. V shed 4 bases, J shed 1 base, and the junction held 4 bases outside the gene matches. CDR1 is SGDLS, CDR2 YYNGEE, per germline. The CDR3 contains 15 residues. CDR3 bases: TGTGCCAGCAGCCCCCGGACAGGGAACACCGGGGAGCTGTTTTTT. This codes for CASSPRTGNTGELFF.

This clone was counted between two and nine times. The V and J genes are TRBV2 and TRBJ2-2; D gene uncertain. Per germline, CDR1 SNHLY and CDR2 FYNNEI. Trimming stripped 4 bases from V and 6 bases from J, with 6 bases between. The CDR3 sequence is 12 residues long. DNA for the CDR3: TGTGCCAGCAGTGTGCACCCCGGGGAGCTGTTTTTT. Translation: CASSVHPGELFF.

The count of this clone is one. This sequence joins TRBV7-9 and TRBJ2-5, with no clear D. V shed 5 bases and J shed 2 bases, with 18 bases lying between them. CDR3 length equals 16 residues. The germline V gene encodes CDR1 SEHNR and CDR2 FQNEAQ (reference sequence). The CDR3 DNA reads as TGTGCCAGCAGCCTAACCTTGGGTACCAAACAAGAGACCCAGTACTTC. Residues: CASSLTLGTKQETQYF. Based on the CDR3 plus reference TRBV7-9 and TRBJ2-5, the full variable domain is DTGVSQNPRHKITKRGQNVTFRCDPISEHNRLYWYRQTLGQGPEFLTYFQNEAQLEKSRLLSDRFSAERPKGSFSTLEIQRTEQGDSAMYLCASSLTLGTKQETQYFGPGTRLLVL.

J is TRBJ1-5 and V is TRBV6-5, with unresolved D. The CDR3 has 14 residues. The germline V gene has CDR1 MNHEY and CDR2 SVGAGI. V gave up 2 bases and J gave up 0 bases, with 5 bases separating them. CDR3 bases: TGTGCCAGCAGTTACCCTTATAGCAATCAGCCCCAGCATTTT. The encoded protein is CASSYPYSNQPQHF.

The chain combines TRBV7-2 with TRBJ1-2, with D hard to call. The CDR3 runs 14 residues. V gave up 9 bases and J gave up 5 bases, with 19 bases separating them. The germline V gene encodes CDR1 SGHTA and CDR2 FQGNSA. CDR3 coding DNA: TGTGCCAGTGGGCGTAACGGAGGCCGGTATGGCTACACCTTC. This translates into CASGRNGGRYGYTF.

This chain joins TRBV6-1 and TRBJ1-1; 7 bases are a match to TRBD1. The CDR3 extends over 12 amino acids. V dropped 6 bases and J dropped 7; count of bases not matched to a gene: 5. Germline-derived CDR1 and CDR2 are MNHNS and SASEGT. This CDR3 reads CASSAGGLEAFF. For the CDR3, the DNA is TGTGCCAGCAGCGCAGGGGGTCTTGAAGCTTTCTTT.

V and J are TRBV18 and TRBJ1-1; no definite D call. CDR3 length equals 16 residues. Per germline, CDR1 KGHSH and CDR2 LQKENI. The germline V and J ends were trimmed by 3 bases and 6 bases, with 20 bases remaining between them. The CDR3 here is CASSPSQVGVQSEAFF. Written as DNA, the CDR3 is TGTGCCAGCTCACCGTCCCAGGTTGGGGTCCAGTCTGAAGCTTTCTTT.

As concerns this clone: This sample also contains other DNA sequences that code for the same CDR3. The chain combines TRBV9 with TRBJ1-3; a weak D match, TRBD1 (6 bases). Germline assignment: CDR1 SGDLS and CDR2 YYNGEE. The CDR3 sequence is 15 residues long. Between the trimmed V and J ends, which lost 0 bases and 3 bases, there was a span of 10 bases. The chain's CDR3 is CASSVAPGVGNTIYF. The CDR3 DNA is TGTGCCAGCAGCGTAGCCCCAGGGGTTGGAAACACCATATATTTT.

Here the CDR3 DNA reads TGTGCCAGCAGTCTCACTAGCGGGAGAACAGATACGCAGTATTTT. Translation: CASSLTSGRTDTQYF. The rearrangement joins TRBV2 to TRBJ2-3; 11 nucleotides agree with TRBD2. Germline loops: CDR1 SNHLY, CDR2 FYNNEI. V gave up 5 bases and J gave up 3 bases; unmatched junction bases: 4. The CDR3 is 15 residues long.

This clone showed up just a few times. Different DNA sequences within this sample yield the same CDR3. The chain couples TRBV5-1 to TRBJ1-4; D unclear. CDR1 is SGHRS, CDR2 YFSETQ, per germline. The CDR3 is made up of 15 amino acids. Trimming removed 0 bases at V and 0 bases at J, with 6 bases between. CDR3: CASSLGGATNEKLFF. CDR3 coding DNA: TGCGCCAGCAGCTTGGGGGGTGCAACTAATGAAAAACTGTTTTTT.

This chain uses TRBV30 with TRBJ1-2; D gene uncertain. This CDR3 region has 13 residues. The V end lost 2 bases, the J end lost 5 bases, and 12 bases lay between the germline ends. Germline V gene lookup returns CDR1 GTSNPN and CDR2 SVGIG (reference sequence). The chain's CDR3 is CAWSPDRVYGYTF. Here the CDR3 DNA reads TGTGCCTGGAGTCCGGACCGCGTATATGGCTACACCTTC.

CDR3 nucleotide sequence: TGTGCCAGCAGCCCGGGACCCTCCTACAATGAGCAGTTCTTC. It translates to CASSPGPSYNEQFF. This rearrangement joins TRBV5-5 to TRBJ2-1; D might be TRBD1 or TRBD2, each matching 5 bases. The V end was cut by 4 bases, the J end by 0 bases, with 8 bases between. The CDR3 totals 14 residues. Per germline, CDR1 SGHKS and CDR2 YYEKEE (reference sequence).

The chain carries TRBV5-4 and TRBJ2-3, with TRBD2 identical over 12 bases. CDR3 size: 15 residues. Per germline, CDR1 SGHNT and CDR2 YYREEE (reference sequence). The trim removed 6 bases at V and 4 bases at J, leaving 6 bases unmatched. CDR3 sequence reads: CASTQTSGSADTQYF. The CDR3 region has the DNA TGTGCCAGCACACAGACTAGCGGGAGTGCAGATACGCAGTATTTT.